The present TCR beta chain was sequenced within a study of B cell selection in AIRE deficiency. Regulatory T cells were sorted as CD4+CD25hiCD127low/negative. TCRdb's table, derived via immunoSEQ multiplex PCR, lists solely in-frame clones and lacks some. The sample lists tens of thousands of clones, about nine tenths occurring once. There are 10 residues in the CDR3. Trimming removed 3 bases at V and 9 bases at J, with 4 bases between. Per germline, CDR1 SGHTA and CDR2 FQGNSA. What was sequenced was CD4+CD25+ Tregs sorted from PBMCs. The V gene is TRBV7-2, the J gene TRBJ2-3; no firm D call. The sequence was collected from a human donor in good health. The CDR3 protein is CASSLWTQYF. As DNA, the CDR3 is TGTGCCAGCAGCTTGTGGACGCAGTATTTT.